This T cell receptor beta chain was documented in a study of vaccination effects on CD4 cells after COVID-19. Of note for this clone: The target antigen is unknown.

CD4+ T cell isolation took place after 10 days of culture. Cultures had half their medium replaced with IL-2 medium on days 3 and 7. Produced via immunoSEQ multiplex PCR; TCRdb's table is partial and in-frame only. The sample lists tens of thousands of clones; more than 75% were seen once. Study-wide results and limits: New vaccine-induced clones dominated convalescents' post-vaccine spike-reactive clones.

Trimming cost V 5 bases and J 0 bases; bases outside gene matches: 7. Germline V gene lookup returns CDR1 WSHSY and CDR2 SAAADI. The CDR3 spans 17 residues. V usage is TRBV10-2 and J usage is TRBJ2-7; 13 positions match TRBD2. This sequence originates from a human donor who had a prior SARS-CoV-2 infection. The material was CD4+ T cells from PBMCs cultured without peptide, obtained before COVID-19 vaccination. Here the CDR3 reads CASSYTGTSGDSYEQYF. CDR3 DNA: TGCGCCAGCAGTTATACCGGGACTAGCGGGGACTCCTACGAGCAGTACTTC.